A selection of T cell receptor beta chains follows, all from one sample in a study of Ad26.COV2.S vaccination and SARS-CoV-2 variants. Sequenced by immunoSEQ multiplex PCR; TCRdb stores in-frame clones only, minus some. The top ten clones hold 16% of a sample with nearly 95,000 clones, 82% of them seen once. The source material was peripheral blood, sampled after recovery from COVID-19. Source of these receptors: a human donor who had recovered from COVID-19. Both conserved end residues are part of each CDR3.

CDR3 protein: CASDRQGTTNEKLFF; J gene: TRBJ1-4; V gene: TRBV2
CDR3 protein: CASSPGLAGFAYEQYF; J gene: TRBJ2-7; V gene: TRBV7-6
CDR3 protein: CASSIGDTQYF; J gene: TRBJ2-3; V gene: TRBV28
CDR3 protein: CASSPTRHLSYEQYF; J gene: TRBJ2-7; V gene: TRBV7-8
CDR3 protein: CASSNPGEQNTGELFF; J gene: TRBJ2-2; V gene: TRBV19
CDR3 protein: CSVALAVRGETQYF; J gene: TRBJ2-5; V gene: TRBV29-1
CDR3 protein: CASATSLGDTQYF; J gene: TRBJ2-3; V gene: TRBV10-1
CDR3 protein: CASSITIPYEQYF; J gene: TRBJ2-7; V gene: TRBV19
CDR3 protein: CASSGWERDEQFF; J gene: TRBJ2-1; V gene: TRBV19
CDR3 protein: CASSRGQLAGGTQYF; J gene: TRBJ2-3; V gene: TRBV6-5
CDR3 protein: CASSLGGLEKTQYF; J gene: TRBJ2-5; V gene: TRBV13
CDR3 protein: CAIQKWARTETQYF; J gene: TRBJ2-5; V gene: TRBV28
CDR3 protein: CASSLQGTEGYTF; J gene: TRBJ1-2; V gene: TRBV9
CDR3 protein: CASSIWDSNQPQHF; J gene: TRBJ1-5; V gene: TRBV19
CDR3 protein: CASSPRGQPQHF; J gene: TRBJ1-5; V gene: TRBV18
CDR3 protein: CASNRNSGNTIYF; J gene: TRBJ1-3; V gene: TRBV2
CDR3 protein: CASRPQGGRSSYEQYF; J gene: TRBJ2-7; V gene: TRBV7-2
CDR3 protein: CASSTWGETHGYTF; J gene: TRBJ1-2; V gene: TRBV6-5
CDR3 protein: CASSLGDRAEDTQYF; J gene: TRBJ2-3; V gene: TRBV7-3
CDR3 protein: CASSDRASSPLHF; J gene: TRBJ1-6; V gene: TRBV6-1
CDR3 protein: CASSESMGFRGRNQPQHF; J gene: TRBJ1-5; V gene: TRBV10-2
CDR3 protein: CASSSPIPPGKNEQYF; J gene: TRBJ2-7; V gene: TRBV28
CDR3 protein: CARRGQNGNTIYF; J gene: TRBJ1-3; V gene: TRBV6-8
CDR3 protein: CASSEGTGATEAFF; J gene: TRBJ1-1; V gene: TRBV10-1
CDR3 protein: CASRPRGSGNTIYF; J gene: TRBJ1-3; V gene: TRBV28
CDR3 protein: CASSLQGADTQYF; J gene: TRBJ2-3; V gene: TRBV5-1
CDR3 protein: CASSLGRSGRAENEQFF; J gene: TRBJ2-1; V gene: TRBV7-2
CDR3 protein: CASSLGGKGVAFF; J gene: TRBJ1-1; V gene: TRBV7-9
CDR3 protein: CASSFGGGNTGELFF; J gene: TRBJ2-2; V gene: TRBV5-5
CDR3 protein: CASSPGVLALVRGEQYF; J gene: TRBJ2-7; V gene: TRBV18
CDR3 protein: CATGLYNEQFF; J gene: TRBJ2-1; V gene: TRBV24-1
CDR3 protein: CASSRQGSNQPQHF; J gene: TRBJ1-5; V gene: TRBV2
CDR3 protein: CASSLRGWTSDTDTQYF; J gene: TRBJ2-3; V gene: TRBV7-3
CDR3 protein: CASSFFSGGEVAKNIQYF; J gene: TRBJ2-4; V gene: TRBV7-9
CDR3 protein: CASSIGTSGSLDSYEQYF; J gene: TRBJ2-7; V gene: TRBV5-1
CDR3 protein: CASSGRAGNEQFF; J gene: TRBJ2-1; V gene: TRBV4-3
CDR3 protein: CASRDKSSYEQYF; J gene: TRBJ2-7; V gene: TRBV5-1
CDR3 protein: CASSLFRATNEKLFF; J gene: TRBJ1-4; V gene: TRBV7-3
CDR3 protein: CASSRSGRSEQYF; J gene: TRBJ2-7; V gene: TRBV6-5
CDR3 protein: CSAGQSYGYTF; J gene: TRBJ1-2; V gene: TRBV20-1
CDR3 protein: CASSLDPRREQFF; J gene: TRBJ2-1; V gene: TRBV12-3/TRBV12-4
CDR3 protein: CASSQGQLVRETQYF; J gene: TRBJ2-5; V gene: TRBV3-1/TRBV3-2
CDR3 protein: CASSPNRERRREQYF; J gene: TRBJ2-7; V gene: TRBV19
CDR3 protein: CASSQVSGAGEAFF; J gene: TRBJ1-1; V gene: TRBV3-1/TRBV3-2
CDR3 protein: CATRQGTNTEAFF; J gene: TRBJ1-1; V gene: TRBV12-5
CDR3 protein: CASSVAADYGYTF; J gene: TRBJ1-2; V gene: TRBV9
CDR3 protein: CAISEPSLTGPGELFF; J gene: TRBJ2-2; V gene: TRBV10-3
CDR3 protein: CASSLSVGVANEQFF; J gene: TRBJ2-1; V gene: TRBV7-6
CDR3 protein: CASSLDAGSPYEQYF; J gene: TRBJ2-7; V gene: TRBV11-3
CDR3 protein: CATSDTTSGRAIIGEQFF; J gene: TRBJ2-1; V gene: TRBV24-1
CDR3 protein: CASSLRQGISYEQYF; J gene: TRBJ2-7; V gene: TRBV7-2
CDR3 protein: CASSSHYQTSRQQTSRSWDEQFF; J gene: TRBJ2-1; V gene: TRBV28
CDR3 protein: CASSNRLAGGSTDTQYF; J gene: TRBJ2-3; V gene: TRBV4-1
CDR3 protein: CASSADRNQPQHF; J gene: TRBJ1-5; V gene: TRBV2
CDR3 protein: CASSPRTGSTGELFF; J gene: TRBJ2-2; V gene: TRBV9